A single sample gave rise to the 21 T cell receptor beta chains below, sequenced in a study of metastatic and nonmetastatic thyroid tumors. Through MiXCR, TCRdb re-clonotyped the PCR reads. The sample records 20,000 to 30,000 clones, 10% to 15% being singletons. No treatment of any kind had been given to any patient before thyroid surgery. Source material: blood. These receptors were collected from a female donor with papillary thyroid cancer or a benign thyroid nodule (not recorded which). Some clones in this sample may be carry-over from other donors' samples.

This clone is medium-sized (0.01 to 0.1%) within its sample. J is TRBJ2-7 and V is TRBV6-1; weak D call: TRBD2 (5 bases). The CDR3 extends over 13 amino acids. Germline V gives CDR1 MNHNS, CDR2 SASEGT. Trimming stripped 10 bases from V and 2 bases from J, with 15 bases between. DNA for the CDR3: TGTGCCATCAAGGAGGACGGAACCTACGAGCAGTACTTC. The encoded protein is CAIKEDGTYEQYF.

The table lists this clone with many counts. The J gene is TRBJ1-2, the V gene TRBV12-5; D ambiguous. The CDR3 runs 14 residues. Between the trimmed V and J ends, which lost 3 bases and 0 bases, there was a span of 8 bases. Germline V gene lookup returns CDR1 LGHNT and CDR2 FRNRAP. The CDR3 sequence: CASGFPTPNYGYTF. The CDR3 DNA is TGTGCTAGTGGTTTCCCGACCCCTAACTATGGCTACACCTTC.

This clone was counted at least ten times. This may be a read error: a much more frequent sequence differs by one nucleotide. The V gene is TRBV7-3, the J gene TRBJ2-5; D remains unclear. In germline, CDR1 is SGHTA, CDR2 FQGTGA. The CDR3 covers 16 residues. CDR3 region: CAGSLGPASPHMAFYF. CDR3 nucleotide sequence: TGTGCCGGCAGCTTAGGCCCGGCTAGTCCCCATATGGCGTTTTACTTC.

This clone was seen repeatedly, ten times or more. The chain is built from TRBV14 and TRBJ2-1; a possible D gene is TRBD1 (5 bases). The CDR3 is 15 residues long. Per the germline V gene, CDR1 is SGHDN and CDR2 is FVKESK. The germline V and J ends were trimmed by 0 bases and 12 bases, with 18 bases remaining between them. CDR3 coding DNA: TGTGCCAGCAGCCAAGATTCATCGCCCGCAAGGGGGCAGTTCTTC. Translated: CASSQDSSPARGQFF.

In this sample, this clone turned up many times. The chain employs TRBV12-3 or TRBV12-4 and TRBJ1-5; the D gene is possibly TRBD1 (5 bases). V was shortened by 6 bases and J by 5 bases, with 14 bases between the two germline ends. The CDR3 length is 14 residues. Here the CDR3 reads CASSRDSSDQPQHF. The CDR3 nucleotides read TGTGCCAGCAGCCGAGACAGTTCCGATCAGCCCCAGCATTTT.

Many counts were recorded for this clone. The chain is built from TRBV11-2 and TRBJ1-5; no definite D call. The germline V gene has CDR1 SGHAT and CDR2 FQNNGV. The CDR3 sequence is 12 residues long. Trimming cost V 5 bases and J 7 bases, with 9 bases left between them. The CDR3 here is CASSPSNQPQHF. Written as DNA, the CDR3 is TGTGCCAGCAGCCCTAGTAACCAGCCCCAGCATTTT.

This clone was observed at least ten times. The chain has TRBV6-1 and TRBJ2-7; 9 positions match TRBD1. J gave up 1 base and V 4 bases, and 5 bases lay outside the gene matches. There are 15 residues in the CDR3. Per germline, CDR1 MNHNS and CDR2 SASEGT. In nucleotides, the CDR3 is TGTGCCAGCAGTGGTTTCGGGACAGGGTCCTACGAGCAGTACTTC. Its translation: CASSGFGTGSYEQYF.

In its sample, this clone was seen many times. The gene calls are TRBV27 and TRBJ2-7; 10 nucleotides line up with TRBD1. J lost 2 bases, V lost 2 bases, and 3 bases had no gene match. Germline loops: CDR1 MNHEY, CDR2 SMNVEV (reference sequence). CDR3 length: 15 amino acids. The CDR3 protein is CASSLVGTGAYEQYF. The CDR3 coding sequence is TGTGCCAGCAGTTTAGTCGGGACAGGGGCCTACGAGCAGTACTTC.

This clone appeared many times. This chain connects TRBV6-5 to TRBJ2-7, with D maybe TRBD2 (6 bases). This CDR3 is 14 amino acids long. CDR1 and CDR2 from the germline V gene are MNHEY and SVGAGI. V was shortened by 2 bases and J by 4 bases, with 12 bases between the two germline ends. The DNA of the CDR3 is TGTGCCAGCAGTTACCGGGGACTTCAATACGAGCAGTACTTC. This codes for CASSYRGLQYEQYF.

This clone was seen at least ten times. This chain links TRBV28 with TRBJ2-7; D remains unclear. CDR1 is MDHEN, CDR2 SYDVKM, per germline. The ends were cut back, 1 base at V and 5 bases at J, with 18 bases in the middle. CDR3 length: 16 residues. Here the CDR3 DNA reads TGTGCCAGCAGTTTATCTGTCTCTCGAGAAAGGGACGAGCAGTACTTC. It codes for CASSLSVSRERDEQYF.

In this sample, this clone turned up many times. The gene calls are TRBV4-3 and TRBJ2-2; 8 bases are shared with TRBD2. The CDR3 totals 17 residues. V shed 1 base, J shed 7 bases, and the junction held 11 bases outside the gene matches. From germline, CDR1 is LGHNA and CDR2 YSLEER. The CDR3 here is CASSQGRREGLVGELFF. In DNA, the CDR3 is TGCGCCAGCAGCCAAGGAAGACGGGAGGGGCTGGTCGGGGAGCTGTTTTTT.

This clone counts as medium-sized. The chain couples TRBV11-2 to TRBJ1-2, with 7 nucleotides matching TRBD1. V lost 5 bases, J lost 1 base, and 4 bases stayed unmatched. The germline V gene has CDR1 SGHAT and CDR2 FQNNGV. This CDR3 region has 14 residues. CDR3 in DNA: TGTGCCAGCAGCCAGGGACAGTTTAACTATGGCTACACCTTC. Its translation is CASSQGQFNYGYTF.

This clone has a count of ten or more. V gene TRBV12-5 combines with J gene TRBJ1-4, with D hard to call. CDR3 length: 15 amino acids. Germline loops: CDR1 LGHNT, CDR2 FRNRAP. V was shortened by 6 bases and J by 3 bases, with 14 bases between the two germline ends. CDR3 bases: TGTGCTAGTGGACTCCCGGGCAGGTCTAATGAAAAACTGTTTTTT. Translating gives CASGLPGRSNEKLFF. Full variable domain (outside the CDR3, taken from reference TRBV12-5 and TRBJ1-4): DARVTQTPRHKVTEMGQEVTMRCQPILGHNTVFWYRQTMMQGLELLAYFRNRAPLDDSGMPKDRFSAEMPDATLATLKIQPSEPRDSAVYFCASGLPGRSNEKLFFGSGTQLSVL.

The chain couples TRBV11-2 to TRBJ2-1, with TRBD2 matching over 7 bases. Trimming took 5 bases from V and 8 from J; bases not matched to a gene: 12. This CDR3 has 15 amino acids. CDR1 is SGHAT, CDR2 FQNNGV, per germline. This CDR3 is CASSLGRGSLHEQFF. CDR3 nucleotide sequence: TGTGCCAGCAGCCTGGGGCGGGGGAGTCTTCATGAGCAGTTCTTC.

V usage is TRBV30 and J usage is TRBJ1-2; 7 positions match TRBD1. This CDR3 has 13 residues. The V and J ends lost 4 bases and 9 bases, in that order; junction bases with no gene match: 11. Germline V gene lookup returns CDR1 GTSNPN and CDR2 SVGIG (reference sequence). CDR3 DNA sequence: TGTGCCTGGACTGGGGGGACAGATGCACGCTACACCTTC. Translation gives CAWTGGTDARYTF.

This clone has ten or more counts. J is TRBJ2-1 and V is TRBV6-5; 9 bases fit TRBD2. CDR1 is MNHEY and CDR2 is SVGAGI in the germline V gene. The J segment lost 3 bases and the V segment lost 5 bases, leaving 17 bases of the junction unmatched. This CDR3 region has 19 residues. The CDR3 bases are TGTGCCAGCAGTCCTTTAGGTGGTGGTTGGACTAGCGTCTACAATGAGCAGTTCTTC. Translated, it gives CASSPLGGGWTSVYNEQFF.

This rearrangement joins TRBV7-2 to TRBJ2-7, with TRBD2 matching 9 bases. Germline CDR1 is SGHTA and CDR2 is FQGNSA. The CDR3 contains 15 residues. Germline trimming cut 2 bases from V and 6 bases from J; bases unmatched to any gene: 8. CDR3 amino acids: CASSLSLAGEGEQYF. DNA of the CDR3: TGTGCCAGCAGCTTATCATTAGCGGGAGAAGGCGAGCAGTACTTC.

This clone was seen at least ten times. The rearrangement uses TRBV6-1 and TRBJ1-2; a possible D gene is TRBD1 (5 bases). CDR1 is MNHNS, CDR2 SASEGT, per germline. Deletions cut 6 bases from V and 4 bases from J, with 12 bases between. The CDR3 is 13 amino acids. CDR3 DNA: TGTGCCAGCAGCCCCGAGGGGACCTATGGCTACACCTTC. The encoded protein is CASSPEGTYGYTF.

In its sample, this clone was seen many times. The V gene is TRBV20-1, the J gene TRBJ2-1, with D maybe TRBD1 (5 bases). This CDR3 is built from 14 residues. Germline V gene data show CDR1 as DFQATT and CDR2 as SNEGSKA (reference sequence). The V end was cut by 3 bases, the J end by 4 bases, with 13 bases between. CDR3 sequence: CSASGQGDYNEQFF. CDR3 in DNA: TGCAGTGCTAGTGGACAAGGGGATTACAATGAGCAGTTCTTC.

This clone was picked up many times. This chain uses TRBV4-1 with TRBJ2-3; D is possibly TRBD2 (6 bases). From germline, CDR1 is MGHRA and CDR2 YSYEKL. Trimming took off 0 bases at V and 4 bases at J, with 23 bases between the two ends. CDR3 length: 19 residues. CDR3 sequence: CASSQEGAGTRGAADTQYF. CDR3 sequence (DNA): TGCGCCAGCAGCCAAGAAGGTGCCGGGACCCGCGGGGCCGCAGATACGCAGTATTTT.

V and J are TRBV18 and TRBJ2-7; D possibly corresponds to TRBD1 (5 bases). Germline V gives CDR1 KGHSH, CDR2 LQKENI. With 3 bases removed from V and 3 bases from J, the gap between germline ends came to 12 bases. This CDR3 has 14 amino acids. CDR3 DNA: TGTGCCAGCTCACCCGTCGGACAAAACTACGAGCAGTACTTC. Translated, it gives CASSPVGQNYEQYF.